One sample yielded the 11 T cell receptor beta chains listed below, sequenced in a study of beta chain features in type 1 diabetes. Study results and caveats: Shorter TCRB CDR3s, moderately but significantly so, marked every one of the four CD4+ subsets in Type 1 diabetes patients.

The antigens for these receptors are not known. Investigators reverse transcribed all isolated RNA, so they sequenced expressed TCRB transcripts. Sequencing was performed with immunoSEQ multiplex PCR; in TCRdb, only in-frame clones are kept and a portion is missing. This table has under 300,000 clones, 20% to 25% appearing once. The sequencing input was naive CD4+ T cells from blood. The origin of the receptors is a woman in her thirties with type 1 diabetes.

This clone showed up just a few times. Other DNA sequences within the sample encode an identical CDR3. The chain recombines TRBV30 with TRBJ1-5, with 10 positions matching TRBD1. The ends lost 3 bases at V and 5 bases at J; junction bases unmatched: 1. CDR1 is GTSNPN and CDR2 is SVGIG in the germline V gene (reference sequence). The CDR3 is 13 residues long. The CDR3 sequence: CAWSGTGDQPQHF. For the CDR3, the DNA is TGTGCCTGGAGCGGGACAGGGGATCAGCCCCAGCATTTT.

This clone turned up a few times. The CDR3 region is CASSATGSNYGYTF. DNA of the CDR3: TGTGCCAGCAGTGCCACAGGGAGTAACTATGGCTACACCTTC. The gene calls are TRBV2 and TRBJ1-2, with a possible D match to TRBD1 (6 bases). V gave up 4 bases and J gave up 1 base, with 10 bases separating them. Germline V CDR1 and CDR2: SNHLY, FYNNEI. This CDR3 comprises 14 residues. Full variable domain (remainder filled in from reference TRBV2 and TRBJ1-2): EPEVTQTPSHQVTQMGQEVILRCVPISNHLYFYWYRQILGQKVEFLVSFYNNEISEKSEIFDDQFSVERPDGSNFTLKIRSTKLEDSAMYFCASSATGSNYGYTFGSGTRLTVV.

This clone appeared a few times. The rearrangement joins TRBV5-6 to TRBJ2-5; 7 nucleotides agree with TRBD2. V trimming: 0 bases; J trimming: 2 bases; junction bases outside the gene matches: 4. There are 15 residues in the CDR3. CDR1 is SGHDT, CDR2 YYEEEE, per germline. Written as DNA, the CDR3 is TGTGCCAGCAGCTTGGGGACTAGATATCAAGAGACCCAGTACTTC. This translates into CASSLGTRYQETQYF. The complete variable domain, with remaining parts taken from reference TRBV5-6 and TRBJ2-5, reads DAGVTQSPTHLIKTRGQQVTLRCSPKSGHDTVSWYQQALGQGPQFIFQYYEEEERQRGNFPDRFSGHQFPNYSSELNVNALLLGDSALYLCASSLGTRYQETQYFGPGTRLLVL.

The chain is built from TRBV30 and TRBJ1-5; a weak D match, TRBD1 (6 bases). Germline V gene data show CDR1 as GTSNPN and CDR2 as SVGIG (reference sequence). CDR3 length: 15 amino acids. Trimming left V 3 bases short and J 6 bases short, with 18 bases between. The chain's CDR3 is CAWSSGTSAGQPQHF. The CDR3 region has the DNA TGTGCCTGGAGCTCCGGGACAAGCGCAGGTCAGCCCCAGCATTTT.

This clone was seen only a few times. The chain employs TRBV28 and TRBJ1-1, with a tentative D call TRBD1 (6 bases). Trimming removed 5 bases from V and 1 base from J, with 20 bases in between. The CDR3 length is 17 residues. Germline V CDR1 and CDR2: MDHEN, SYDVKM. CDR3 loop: CASSSFRDTLRNTEAFF. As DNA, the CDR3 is TGTGCCAGCAGTAGCTTCCGGGACACACTAAGGAACACTGAAGCTTTCTTT.

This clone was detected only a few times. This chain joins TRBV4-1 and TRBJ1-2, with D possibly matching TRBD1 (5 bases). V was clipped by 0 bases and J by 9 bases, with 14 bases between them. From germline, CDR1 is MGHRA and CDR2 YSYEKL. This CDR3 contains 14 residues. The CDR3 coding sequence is TGCGCCAGCAGCCAAGAAGGCAGGGTGCGAAGCTACACCTTC. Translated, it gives CASSQEGRVRSYTF.

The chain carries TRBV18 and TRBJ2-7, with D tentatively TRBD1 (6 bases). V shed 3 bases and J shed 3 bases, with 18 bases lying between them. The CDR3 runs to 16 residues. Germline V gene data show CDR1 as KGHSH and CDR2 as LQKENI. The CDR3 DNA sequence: TGTGCCAGCTCACCCCAGGGACAACAACTAAGCTACGAGCAGTACTTC. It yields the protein CASSPQGQQLSYEQYF.

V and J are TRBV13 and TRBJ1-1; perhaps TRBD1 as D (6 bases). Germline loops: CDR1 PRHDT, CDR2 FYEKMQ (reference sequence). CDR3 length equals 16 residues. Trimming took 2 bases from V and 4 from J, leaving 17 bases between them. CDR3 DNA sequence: TGTGCCAGCAGCTTAAAACAGGGTACGGGAAGCACTGAAGCTTTCTTT. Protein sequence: CASSLKQGTGSTEAFF.

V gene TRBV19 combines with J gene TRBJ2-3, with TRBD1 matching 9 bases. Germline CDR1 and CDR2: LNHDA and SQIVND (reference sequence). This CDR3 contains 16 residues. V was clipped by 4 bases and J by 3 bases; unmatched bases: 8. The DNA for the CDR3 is TGTGCCAGTAGTACCGGGACAGGGAGTAGTACAGATACGCAGTATTTT. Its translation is CASSTGTGSSTDTQYF.

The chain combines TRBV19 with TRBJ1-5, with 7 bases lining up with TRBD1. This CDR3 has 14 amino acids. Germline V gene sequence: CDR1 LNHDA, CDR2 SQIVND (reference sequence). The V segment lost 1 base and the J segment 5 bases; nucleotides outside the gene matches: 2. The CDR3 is CASSIGDSYQPQHF. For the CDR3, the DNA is TGTGCCAGTAGTATAGGGGACAGCTATCAGCCCCAGCATTTT.

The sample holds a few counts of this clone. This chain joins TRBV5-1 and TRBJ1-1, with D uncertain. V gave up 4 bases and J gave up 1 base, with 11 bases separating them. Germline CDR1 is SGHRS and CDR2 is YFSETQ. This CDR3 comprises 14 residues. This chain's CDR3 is CASSPSYANTEAFF. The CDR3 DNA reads TGCGCCAGCAGCCCGAGTTACGCGAACACTGAAGCTTTCTTT.